Following are 24 T cell receptor beta chains from one sample sequenced in a study of T cells in Graves' hyperthyroidism and ophthalmopathy. TCR beta CDR3 regions were amplified from RNA. Carried out on the TCR CDR3, a first-round RT-PCR used the HTBI primer set. Each CDR3 protein gets one entry after TCRdb re-called the multiplex PCR reads with MiXCR. The table includes 700,000 or so distinct CDR3 sequences, around 17% detected once. The specimen was blood. Source of these receptors: a man aged 18 to 30 with Graves' hyperthyroidism.

J is TRBJ1-2 and V is TRBV28, with 7 bases lining up with TRBD1. The CDR3 covers 14 residues. From germline, CDR1 is MDHEN and CDR2 SYDVKM. The V segment lost 4 bases and the J segment 7 bases; nucleotides outside the gene matches: 9. CDR3 DNA sequence: TGTGCCAGCAGTTCCCGGACAGGAAGGGGTGGCTACACCTTC. Encoded protein: CASSSRTGRGGYTF.

This clonotype was seen a few times. The V call is TRBV11-2, the J call TRBJ2-1; D remains unclear. CDR1 is SGHAT, CDR2 FQNNGV, per germline. V lost 5 bases and J lost 5, with 19 bases in between. The CDR3 contains 16 residues. The DNA for the CDR3 is TGTGCCAGCAGCCCCCGGGCCCAAAACCCCCACAATGAGCAGTTCTTC. Its translation: CASSPRAQNPHNEQFF.

This clonotype showed up just a few times. The genes are TRBV5-6 and TRBJ2-2, with TRBD2 matching over 9 bases. Losses at the gene ends were 1 base for V and 9 bases for J; bases not matched to a gene: 10. CDR3 size: 16 residues. The germline CDR1 and CDR2 sequences are SGHDT and YYEEEE. CDR3 region: CASSLLREGPLRELFF. CDR3 in DNA: TGTGCCAGCAGCTTGTTGCGGGAGGGCCCCCTCAGGGAGCTGTTTTTT.

This chain links TRBV7-9 with TRBJ2-5, with no clear D. V was shortened by 8 bases and J by 1 base, with 17 bases between the two germline ends. This CDR3 is 15 amino acids long. Germline V gene sequence: CDR1 SEHNR, CDR2 FQNEAQ (reference sequence). The CDR3 region is CASSIPTDLQETQYF. In DNA, the CDR3 is TGTGCCAGCTCCATTCCCACCGACCTCCAAGAGACCCAGTACTTC.

This chain connects TRBV5-5 to TRBJ2-7; D is unclear. V lost 0 bases and J lost 2, with 12 bases in between. The CDR3 is made up of 15 amino acids. Germline V gene data show CDR1 as SGHKS and CDR2 as YYEKEE (reference sequence). CDR3 bases: TGTGCCAGCAGCTTGGTTGTCGACGGACCCTACGAGCAGTACTTC. The encoded protein is CASSLVVDGPYEQYF.

This clonotype was detected ten times or more. The chain is built from TRBV7-9 and TRBJ1-5; 9 bases align to TRBD1. Per germline, CDR1 SEHNR and CDR2 FQNEAQ (reference sequence). The CDR3 has 15 amino acids. After removal of 5 bases from V and 5 bases from J, the junction contained 7 bases not matched to a gene. The CDR3 loop is CASSRTGDGYQPQHF. The CDR3 region has the DNA TGTGCCAGCAGCAGGACAGGGGATGGGTATCAGCCCCAGCATTTT. Supplemented by reference TRBV7-9 and TRBJ1-5, the full variable domain reads DTGVSQNPRHKITKRGQNVTFRCDPISEHNRLYWYRQTLGQGPEFLTYFQNEAQLEKSRLLSDRFSAERPKGSFSTLEIQRTEQGDSAMYLCASSRTGDGYQPQHFGDGTRLSIL.

This clonotype was seen only a few times. The rearrangement joins TRBV6-1 to TRBJ2-7, with D possibly TRBD2 on 5 matching bases. There are 14 residues in the CDR3. V lost 4 bases, J lost 7 bases, and 17 bases lay in between. Germline V CDR1 and CDR2: MNHNS, SASEGT. The chain's CDR3 is CASSGALGTGEQYF. The CDR3 region has the DNA TGTGCCAGCAGTGGGGCGCTGGGCACGGGGGAGCAGTACTTC.

Only a few counts were recorded for this clonotype. The genes are TRBV29-1 and TRBJ1-2, with D perhaps matching TRBD1 (6 bases). CDR3 length: 15 amino acids. Germline V gene lookup returns CDR1 SQVTM and CDR2 ANQGSEA. V was cut by 3 bases and J by 3 bases, with 17 bases left in between. CDR3 nucleotides: TGCAGCGTTGACCTTCTCGGGGGCGCGGACTATGGCTACACCTTC. It codes for CSVDLLGGADYGYTF.

This clonotype was seen repeatedly, ten times or more. The chain employs TRBV20-1 and TRBJ2-7; D perhaps matches TRBD2 (6 bases). The CDR3 runs 13 residues. Germline-derived CDR1 and CDR2 are DFQATT and SNEGSKA (reference sequence). V was cut by 3 bases and J by 2 bases, with 11 bases left in between. CDR3: CSASGTAPYEQYF. In DNA form, the CDR3 reads TGCAGTGCTAGCGGGACTGCTCCCTACGAGCAGTACTTC.

The sample holds many counts of this clonotype. V usage is TRBV28 and J usage is TRBJ2-7; 10 positions match TRBD1. The CDR3 has 16 residues. Germline CDR1 and CDR2: MDHEN and SYDVKM. After removal of 4 bases from V and 1 base from J, the junction contained 7 bases not matched to a gene. DNA for the CDR3: TGTGCCAGCAGTTCACCCCCGGGACAGGGGTCCTACGAGCAGTACTTC. Translated: CASSSPPGQGSYEQYF.

The J gene is TRBJ1-1, the V gene TRBV6-2 or TRBV6-3; 7 bases are shared with TRBD1. This CDR3 spans 14 amino acids. CDR1 is MNHEY and CDR2 is SVGEGT in the germline V gene. The V segment lost 4 bases and the J segment 7 bases; nucleotides outside the gene matches: 9. The CDR3 DNA reads TGTGCCAGCAGTTTGGAGGGGGCCTCCTATGAAGCTTTCTTT. Encoded protein: CASSLEGASYEAFF.

This clonotype was seen at least ten times. The rearrangement links TRBV28 to TRBJ2-7; D is possibly TRBD1 (5 bases). This CDR3 comprises 14 residues. Germline V gene data show CDR1 as MDHEN and CDR2 as SYDVKM. Between the trimmed V and J ends, which lost 2 bases and 4 bases, there was a span of 12 bases. CDR3 coding DNA: TGTGCCAGCAGTTTAGGGGCAGTTATTTACGAGCAGTACTTC. Its protein product is CASSLGAVIYEQYF.

This clonotype was counted at least ten times. The chain joins TRBV30 to TRBJ2-7, with 11 nucleotides matching TRBD2. CDR1 and CDR2 from the germline V gene are GTSNPN and SVGIG (reference sequence). CDR3 length equals 16 residues. J lost 5 bases, V lost 4 bases, and 13 bases had no gene match. CDR3 sequence: CAWTRSEGLAEDEQYF. The CDR3 region has the DNA TGTGCCTGGACACGCAGCGAGGGACTAGCGGAAGACGAGCAGTACTTC.

In its sample, this clonotype was seen many times. The chain carries TRBV28 and TRBJ2-3; TRBD2 might be the D (5 bases). Germline V gene data show CDR1 as MDHEN and CDR2 as SYDVKM. V lost 5 bases, J lost 3 bases, and 12 bases lay in between. There are 14 residues in the CDR3. The CDR3 region is CASSTRGGTDTQYF. DNA for the CDR3: TGTGCCAGCAGTACCCGGGGTGGGACAGATACGCAGTATTTT.

The chain couples TRBV20-1 to TRBJ2-7; the match to TRBD1 covers 9 bases. V lost 0 bases and J lost 8; bases outside the gene matches: 14. The germline V gene encodes CDR1 DFQATT and CDR2 SNEGSKA (reference sequence). This CDR3 has 16 residues. The CDR3 here is CSARDGLRDREKKQYF. The CDR3 DNA reads as TGCAGTGCTAGAGATGGCCTCCGGGACAGGGAGAAGAAGCAGTACTTC.

The V gene is TRBV20-1, the J gene TRBJ2-7, with TRBD1 matching 12 bases. The junction had 4 bases not matched to a gene; V was cut back by 3 bases and J by 7 bases. The length of the CDR3 is 13 residues. The germline gives CDR1 DFQATT, CDR2 SNEGSKA (reference sequence). In DNA, the CDR3 is TGCAGTGCTAGTGGGGACAGGGGGCGAGAGCAGTACTTC. Its translation is CSASGDRGREQYF.

This chain connects TRBV29-1 to TRBJ1-1; D perhaps matches TRBD1 (6 bases). V was pared by 4 bases and J by 1 base, with 16 bases between. The germline V gene has CDR1 SQVTM and CDR2 ANQGSEA. The CDR3 contains 15 residues. CDR3 loop: CSVAGAGVGNTEAFF. The CDR3 DNA sequence: TGCAGCGTTGCAGGGGCAGGGGTTGGGAACACTGAAGCTTTCTTT.

The J gene is TRBJ2-6, the V gene TRBV5-5, with D possibly called TRBD1 or TRBD2 (6 bases each). This CDR3 region has 16 residues. V gave up 9 bases and J gave up 3 bases, with 19 bases separating them. From germline, CDR1 is SGHKS and CDR2 YYEKEE (reference sequence). CDR3: CATTRGGFGGANVLTF. CDR3 DNA: TGTGCCACTACAAGAGGGGGGTTTGGTGGGGCCAACGTCCTGACTTTC.

Ten or more counts support this clonotype. This rearrangement joins TRBV29-1 to TRBJ2-7, with TRBD2 as a possible D gene (5 bases). This CDR3 region has 14 residues. Germline-derived CDR1 and CDR2 are SQVTM and ANQGSEA. The V gene lost 7 bases and the J gene lost 0 bases, with 16 bases spanning the gap. The CDR3 loop is CSAARGPPSYEQYF. CDR3 nucleotides: TGCAGCGCCGCCCGAGGGCCGCCCTCCTACGAGCAGTACTTC.

This clonotype was detected ten times or more. The rearrangement links TRBV12-3 or TRBV12-4 to TRBJ2-3, with 9 bases aligning to TRBD2. V was clipped by 6 bases and J by 6 bases; unmatched bases: 16. The CDR3 has 17 amino acids. The CDR3 loop is CASRPGFVASGTDTQYF. In nucleotides, the CDR3 is TGTGCCAGCAGACCCGGATTCGTGGCTAGCGGGACCGATACGCAGTATTTT.

The J gene is TRBJ2-5, the V gene TRBV5-1, with D tentatively TRBD1 (6 bases). Germline CDR1 SGHRS, CDR2 YFSETQ. V was shortened by 5 bases and J by 5 bases, with 10 bases between the two germline ends. The CDR3 consists of 12 residues. The DNA for the CDR3 is TGCGCCAGCAGGGCTCAGGGGGAGACCCAGTACTTC. The encoded protein is CASRAQGETQYF.

This clonotype was detected a few times. This chain connects TRBV20-1 to TRBJ2-1; 11 positions match TRBD2. Per the germline V gene, CDR1 is DFQATT and CDR2 is SNEGSKA (reference sequence). The trim removed 6 bases at V and 0 bases at J, leaving 10 bases unmatched. The CDR3 has 17 residues. The CDR3 DNA is TGCAGTGCCGACGGGACTAGCGGACCGAGCTCCTACAATGAGCAGTTCTTC. Translated: CSADGTSGPSSYNEQFF.

This clonotype was recorded many times. The genes are TRBV3-1 and TRBJ2-7, with unresolved D. Trimming stripped 0 bases from V and 3 bases from J, with 9 bases between. The CDR3 covers 14 residues. The germline V gene has CDR1 LGHDT and CDR2 YNNKEL (reference sequence). The CDR3 sequence: CASSQDQVFYEQYF. In DNA, the CDR3 is TGTGCCAGCAGCCAAGATCAGGTTTTCTACGAGCAGTACTTC.

The sample holds many counts of this clonotype. V usage is TRBV6-1 and J usage is TRBJ2-7; D remains ambiguous. The CDR3 is 13 residues long. V lost 5 bases and J lost 6, with 14 bases in between. The germline V gene has CDR1 MNHNS and CDR2 SASEGT. The CDR3 spells CASSSPQAPEQYF. For the CDR3, the DNA is TGTGCCAGCAGTTCCCCGCAAGCCCCCGAGCAGTACTTC.